The next 3 T cell receptor beta chains were all read from a single sample in a study of blood T cell repertoires in COVID-19. The protocol was immunoSEQ multiplex PCR, while the TCRdb copy is restricted to in-frame clones and leaves out a portion. In the table there are some 300,000 clones, about nine tenths of which are singletons. Material for sequencing was peripheral blood. The receptors derive from a woman in her 30s who had recovered from COVID-19.

This chain joins TRBV20-1 and TRBJ2-3, with unresolved D. Trimming pared 3 bases from V and 4 bases from J, leaving 5 bases between. The CDR3 is 11 residues long. Germline CDR1 reads DFQATT; CDR2 reads SNEGSKA (reference sequence). This chain's CDR3 is CSASRADTQYF. The CDR3 DNA sequence: TGCAGTGCTAGCCGCGCAGATACGCAGTATTTT.

The gene calls are TRBV6-5 and TRBJ1-2; 9 bases agree with TRBD1. CDR1 and CDR2 (germline): MNHEY, SVGAGI. The CDR3 contains 14 residues. V trimming: 5 bases; J trimming: 4 bases; junction bases outside the gene matches: 5. The CDR3: CASSTGTGFYGYTF. The CDR3 region has the DNA TGTGCCAGCAGTACTGGGACAGGGTTCTATGGCTACACCTTC.

The genes are TRBV18 and TRBJ2-2, with 7 bases identical to TRBD1. This CDR3 comprises 17 residues. Germline CDR1 is KGHSH and CDR2 is LQKENI. With 8 bases clipped from V and 2 bases from J, the junction kept 14 bases outside the gene matches. The CDR3: CASPNHLAGGNTGELFF. CDR3 nucleotides: TGTGCCAGCCCTAATCACTTGGCAGGGGGAAACACCGGGGAGCTGTTTTTT.